This note documents a single TCR beta chain sequence. This entry comes from a study of OX40 agonist ivuxolimab in advanced cancers. The table came from immunoSEQ multiplex PCR; TCRdb's copy has only in-frame clones and leaves some out. The sample shows tens of thousands of clones, 85% of them seen only once. Deletions cut 0 bases from V and 6 bases from J, with 9 bases between. Germline assignment: CDR1 MNHNY and CDR2 SVGAGI (reference sequence). The CDR3 has 14 amino acids. The gene calls are TRBV6-6 and TRBJ2-1, with D possibly matching TRBD1 (5 bases). The specimen was CD4+ or CD8+ T cells sorted from blood, collected in a trial of the OX40 agonist ivuxolimab. This sequence originates from an adult with an advanced solid tumor such as melanoma, head and neck, liver or kidney cancer. CDR3 residues: CASSYSSQGNEQFF. The CDR3 region has the DNA TGTGCCAGCAGTTACTCGTCCCAGGGCAATGAGCAGTTCTTC.